A selection of T cell receptor beta chains follows, all from one sample in a study of OX40 agonist ivuxolimab in advanced cancers. Sequenced by immunoSEQ multiplex PCR; TCRdb stores in-frame clones only, minus some. Among around 64,000 clones listed, approximately 81% were seen once. This material consisted of CD4+ or CD8+ T cells sorted from blood, taken in a trial of the OX40 agonist ivuxolimab. The receptors come from an adult with an advanced solid tumor such as melanoma, head and neck, liver or kidney cancer. Each CDR3 is given with its conserved first and last residue. The D gene is left open where the match is weak. Expanded clones get a size class; other rows say once, few or many, or leave the size out.

abundance: -
d_gene: -
j_gene: TRBJ2-6
v_gene: TRBV7-9
CDR3nt: TGTGCCAGCAGCCGACAGGGACTCTCTGGGGCCAACGTCCTGACTTTC
CDR3aa: CASSRQGLSGANVLTF

abundance: -
d_gene: TRBD2
j_gene: TRBJ2-1
v_gene: TRBV15
CDR3nt: TGTGCCACCAGCAGAGGGGGGGGACTAGCGGGAGACAATGAGCAGTTCTTC
CDR3aa: CATSRGGGLAGDNEQFF

abundance: -
d_gene: -
j_gene: TRBJ2-5
v_gene: TRBV27
CDR3nt: -
CDR3aa: CASSFLAASSYEQYF

abundance: -
d_gene: -
j_gene: TRBJ2-1
v_gene: TRBV7-9
CDR3nt: TGTGCCAGCAGCTTAGGACGGCAGGACGAGCAGTTCTTC
CDR3aa: CASSLGRQDEQFF

abundance: -
d_gene: TRBD2
j_gene: TRBJ2-5
v_gene: TRBV4-3
CDR3nt: TGCGCCAGCAGCCAAGGGATAGCGGGCGTCCAAGAGACCCAGTACTTC
CDR3aa: CASSQGIAGVQETQYF

abundance: -
d_gene: -
j_gene: TRBJ2-5
v_gene: TRBV7-2
CDR3nt: TGTGCCAGCAGCTTAGAGGCAGGGTGGGAGACCCAGTACTTC
CDR3aa: CASSLEAGWETQYF

abundance: -
d_gene: -
j_gene: TRBJ2-1
v_gene: TRBV7-2
CDR3nt: TGTGCCAGCAGCTTAGGGTCCGGGTATGAGCAGTTCTTC
CDR3aa: CASSLGSGYEQFF

abundance: -
d_gene: -
j_gene: TRBJ2-2
v_gene: TRBV5-1
CDR3nt: TGCGCCAGCAGCTTTGCCGGCGCGAACACCGGGGAGCTGTTTTTT
CDR3aa: CASSFAGANTGELFF

abundance: -
d_gene: TRBD2
j_gene: TRBJ2-3
v_gene: TRBV29-1
CDR3nt: TGCAGCGTCGGACACCTATTCAGACTAGCGGGACCTAGCACAGATACGCAGTATTTT
CDR3aa: CSVGHLFRLAGPSTDTQYF

abundance: -
d_gene: -
j_gene: TRBJ1-1
v_gene: TRBV28
CDR3nt: TGTGCCAGCACCCCGAGCCGCGGGTCAGCTTTCTTT
CDR3aa: CASTPSRGSAFF

abundance: -
d_gene: TRBD1
j_gene: TRBJ1-5
v_gene: TRBV18
CDR3nt: TGTGCCAGCTCAGCCACCCGGGGACAGGGAGACCCCAATCAGCCCCAGCATTTT
CDR3aa: CASSATRGQGDPNQPQHF

abundance: -
d_gene: TRBD1
j_gene: TRBJ2-4
v_gene: TRBV18
CDR3nt: TGTGCCAGCTCACCGACAGGGGGGACCAAAAACATTCAGTACTTC
CDR3aa: CASSPTGGTKNIQYF

abundance: -
d_gene: -
j_gene: TRBJ2-7
v_gene: TRBV20-1
CDR3nt: TGCAGTGCTAGAGATGCAGACGAGCAGTACTTC
CDR3aa: CSARDADEQYF

abundance: -
d_gene: TRBD1
j_gene: TRBJ1-1
v_gene: TRBV7-2
CDR3nt: TGTGCCAGCAGCCACCCGACAGGGTGGGACACTGAAGCTTTCTTT
CDR3aa: CASSHPTGWDTEAFF

abundance: -
d_gene: -
j_gene: TRBJ1-6
v_gene: TRBV4-2
CDR3nt: TGTGCCAGCAGCCAAGCTGGCGGACGGGGAGGCTCCTATAATTCACCCCTCCACTTT
CDR3aa: CASSQAGGRGGSYNSPLHF

abundance: -
d_gene: TRBD1
j_gene: TRBJ2-7
v_gene: TRBV2
CDR3nt: TGTGCCAGCAGTGGACAGGGGCTCTACGAGCAGTACTTC
CDR3aa: CASSGQGLYEQYF

abundance: -
d_gene: -
j_gene: TRBJ2-7
v_gene: TRBV6-5
CDR3nt: TGTGCCAGCAGTTACGATAGGGCTAGCGCCTACGAGCAGTACTTC
CDR3aa: CASSYDRASAYEQYF

abundance: -
d_gene: -
j_gene: TRBJ1-3
v_gene: TRBV5-6
CDR3nt: TGTGCCAGCAGCGGGAACAGGCCCCGAAACACCATATATTTT
CDR3aa: CASSGNRPRNTIYF

abundance: -
d_gene: -
j_gene: TRBJ1-3
v_gene: TRBV28
CDR3nt: TGTGCCAGCAGTTTGGGCAGGCCCTCTGGAAACACCATATATTTT
CDR3aa: CASSLGRPSGNTIYF

abundance: -
d_gene: -
j_gene: TRBJ1-1
v_gene: TRBV5-3
CDR3nt: TGTGCCAGAAGCCTCACAGCGAACACTGAAGCTTTCTTT
CDR3aa: CARSLTANTEAFF

abundance: -
d_gene: -
j_gene: TRBJ2-1
v_gene: TRBV5-6
CDR3nt: TGTGCCAGCAGCTCCGGAGGGAGCTTTATGTACAATGAGCAGTTCTTC
CDR3aa: CASSSGGSFMYNEQFF

abundance: -
d_gene: TRBD1
j_gene: TRBJ1-1
v_gene: TRBV7-8
CDR3nt: TGTGCCAGCAGCTTACCTCGCGGGCAGGGGGGAACTGAAGCTTTCTTT
CDR3aa: CASSLPRGQGGTEAFF

abundance: -
d_gene: TRBD2
j_gene: TRBJ2-2
v_gene: TRBV6-5
CDR3nt: TGTGCCAGCAGTTCCTCCGGGACTAGCGTTCCCGGGGAGCTGTTTTTT
CDR3aa: CASSSSGTSVPGELFF

abundance: -
d_gene: -
j_gene: TRBJ2-7
v_gene: TRBV10-3
CDR3nt: TGTGCCACCAGTGGCGGCAGGGGCTCCTACGAGCAGTACTTC
CDR3aa: CATSGGRGSYEQYF

abundance: once
d_gene: -
j_gene: TRBJ1-2
v_gene: TRBV19
CDR3nt: TGTGCCAGTAGCCGAAATCAGGGTTATGGCTACACCTTC
CDR3aa: CASSRNQGYGYTF